The clone carrying this T cell receptor (beta chain) was observed a few times. Its antigen is unidentified. The data belong to a study of cytotoxic CD8 clonotypes in ibrutinib-treated CLL. About the research overall: Collecting the response samples happened after a median around twelve months of treatment, with a range of 6 to 36. Sequencing produced an average of around 260,000 productive templates and 85,000 to 100,000 productive rearrangements per sample.

The study's findings and limits: Public clonotypes (which were uncommon) either contracted or remained stable on treatment.

Extraction of around 2.2 micrograms of genomic DNA from cryopreserved PBMCs supplied material for TCR beta libraries. This table comes from immunoSEQ multiplex PCR, and its TCRdb copy is limited to in-frame clones, with some not included. The sample holds around 310,000 clones, just under 80% seen once. V lost 0 bases and J 6 bases, leaving 12 bases between the germline ends. The CDR3 is 14 amino acids. Germline CDR1 is LGHNA and CDR2 is YNFKEQ. The sequenced sample was PBMCs, obtained before ibrutinib treatment. This sequence was found in a human donor with chronic lymphocytic leukemia. This chain connects TRBV4-2 to TRBJ2-7, with D hard to call. CDR3 sequence reads: CASSQDSWSTEQYF. CDR3 nucleotides: TGTGCCAGCAGCCAAGACTCTTGGTCCACCGAGCAGTACTTC.